This T cell receptor (beta chain) is from a study of blood T cell repertoires in COVID-19. Across the study: COVID-19 samples from acute and convalescent phases originated in the United States, Italy and Spain.

Repertoires were generated with immunoSEQ multiplex PCR, while TCRdb's copy carries only in-frame clones and drops some. The table records around 250,000 clones, about 88% of them present only once. In germline, CDR1 is SGHAT, CDR2 FQNNGV. The V gene lost 4 bases and the J gene lost 10 bases, with 17 bases spanning the gap. The CDR3 consists of 15 residues. Participants, about 18 to 90 years old, spanned 25 or so US areas. All recovered Cohort 3 donors got two negative PCRs, got clearance, or saw symptom resolution. The V gene is TRBV11-2, the J gene TRBJ1-6; D is possibly TRBD1 (5 bases). The sequence came from a woman in her fifties or sixties who had recovered from COVID-19. The sample comprised PBMCs or T cells enriched from blood (not recorded which). DNA of the CDR3: TGTGCCAGCAGCTCTAGTCAGGGTAAAAGCTCACCCCTCCACTTT. Translation: CASSSSQGKSSPLHF.